Given below is one T cell receptor beta chain in context. The target antigen is unknown. This sample was taken from a study of identical twins. Template switching added a universal primer site, and cDNA bore unique molecular identifiers. TCRdb reprocessed the 5' RACE reads with MiXCR, giving one entry per CDR3 protein. The sample yields 700,000 or so distinct CDR3 sequences, 8.6% seen once. General observations from the study: Excess sharing by twins proved weaker in beta out-of-frame sequences.

CDR1 is MNHEY and CDR2 is SMNVEV in the germline V gene (reference sequence). Trimming stripped 5 bases from V and 3 bases from J, with 13 bases between. This CDR3 region has 14 residues. The same specimen was also included in a second study, on yellow fever vaccine responses in identical twins.

The rearrangement joins TRBV27 to TRBJ1-2, with D maybe TRBD1 (5 bases). The sequence was collected from a woman between 18 and 29 years old in good health. Sequencing was carried out using PBMCs. The CDR3 DNA sequence: TGTGCCAGCAGTACCGGGGCCTGGGACTATGGCTACACCTTC. Amino acid sequence: CASSTGAWDYGYTF.